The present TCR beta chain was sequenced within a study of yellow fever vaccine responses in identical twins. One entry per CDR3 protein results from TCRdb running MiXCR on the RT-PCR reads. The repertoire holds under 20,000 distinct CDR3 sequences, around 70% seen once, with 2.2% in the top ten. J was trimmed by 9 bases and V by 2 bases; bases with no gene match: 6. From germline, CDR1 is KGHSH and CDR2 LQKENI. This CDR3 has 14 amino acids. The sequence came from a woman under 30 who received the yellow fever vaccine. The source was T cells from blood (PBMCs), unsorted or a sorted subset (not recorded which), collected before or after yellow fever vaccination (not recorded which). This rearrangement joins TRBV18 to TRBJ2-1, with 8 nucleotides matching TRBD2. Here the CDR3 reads CASSPYSGEGEQFF. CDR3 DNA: TGTGCCAGCTCACCATATAGCGGGGAAGGTGAGCAGTTCTTC.